These T cell receptor beta chains were read from a single sample in a study of blood T cell repertoires in COVID-19. Some clones are missing from TCRdb's copy, which holds only in-frame ones; the method was immunoSEQ multiplex PCR. The sample consists of under 150,000 clones, about 92% of them appearing once. Sequencing used peripheral blood. The receptors were sampled from a man over 45 with active COVID-19. CDR3s leave out the opening cysteine and the closing phenylalanine or tryptophan.

>11|TRBJ1-5|TRBV11-3
ASSLDPRGPQH
>15|TRBJ2-5|TRBV19
ASSPQGTQPPQETQY
>13|TRBJ2-1|TRBV3-1/TRBV3-2
ASSQDRGYYNEQF
>13|TRBJ1-2|TRBV9
ASSPLGAANYGYT
>13|TRBJ2-1|TRBV7-9
ASSEKDRVYNEQF
>13|TRBJ1-5|TRBV19
ASSSTGIGNQPQH
>16|TRBJ2-2|TRBV5-6
ASSSSPHRGINTGELF
>14|TRBJ1-2|TRBV21-1
ASSNPGYRCYYGYT
>12|TRBJ2-5|TRBV14
ASSQRQNQETQY
>13|TRBJ2-1|TRBV6-2/TRBV6-3
ASSLWRGEDNEQF
>14|TRBJ2-2|TRBV4-1
ASSRGWDSSVGELF
>12|TRBJ2-2|TRBV27
ASRTGRFTGELF
>12|TRBJ1-2|TRBV2
ASREQGAFKGYT
>14|TRBJ2-1|TRBV5-8
ASSSYETDSYNEQF
>10|TRBJ1-2|TRBV9
ASMDRSYGYT
>12|TRBJ2-2|TRBV11-2
ASSRQSNTGELF
>10|TRBJ1-2|TRBV15
ATSRDQVGYT
>13|TRBJ2-5|TRBV29-1
SVVVAGGIQETQY
>13|TRBJ2-1|TRBV24-1
ATMGLAGFGNEQF
>14|TRBJ2-3|TRBV5-1
ASSPLGDTHTDTQY
>12|TRBJ2-1|TRBV5-4
ASRDGRGWNEQF
>12|TRBJ2-3|TRBV6-5
ASRTSGGTDTQY
>15|TRBJ1-5|TRBV7-8
ASSLEFWDISNQPQH
>13|TRBJ1-5|TRBV15
ATSREQLSNQPQH
>12|TRBJ2-2|TRBV29-1
SVSRTGDTGELF
>14|TRBJ2-1|TRBV7-6
ASSLEGGSLRNEQF
>12|TRBJ2-1|TRBV3-1/TRBV3-2
ASSLASGRTRQF
>13|TRBJ1-2|TRBV4-1
ASSQPGTGTSGYT
>13|TRBJ2-1|TRBV7-9
ASSLASGEVNEQF
>13|TRBJ1-1|TRBV19
ASSMSRTLNTEAF
>12|TRBJ1-4|TRBV5-1
ASSSGRADEKLF
>13|TRBJ2-2|TRBV6-2/TRBV6-3
ASTPPRQSTGELF
>10|TRBJ2-7|TRBV29-1
SVPGGGYEQY
>14|TRBJ2-3|TRBV9
ASSVLPGGRTDTQY
>13|TRBJ2-1|TRBV6-2/TRBV6-3
ASSNSGGSYNEQF
>12|TRBJ1-5|TRBV5-1
ASSLIPSGPPQH
>11|TRBJ2-5|TRBV2
ASGTGGQETQY
>15|TRBJ2-2|TRBV24-1
ATSDNTGGFVPGELF
>12|TRBJ2-2|TRBV5-1
ASRGGPNTGELF
>16|TRBJ2-1|TRBV13
ASSPKGLAGGSYNEQF
>11|TRBJ2-3|TRBV10-2
ASSNLFTDTQY
>10|TRBJ1-2|TRBV12-3/TRBV12-4
ASTRDRGRYT